These 5 T cell receptor beta chains were all obtained from the same sample, sequenced in a study of OX40 agonist ivuxolimab in advanced cancers. The data were produced by immunoSEQ multiplex PCR, yet TCRdb's version contains in-frame clones alone and is incomplete. The sample records just under 80,000 clones, about 91% being singletons. The sequenced sample was CD4+ or CD8+ T cells sorted from blood, obtained in a trial of the OX40 agonist ivuxolimab. The receptors come from an adult with an advanced solid tumor such as melanoma, head and neck, liver or kidney cancer.

This chain links TRBV4-1 with TRBJ2-5; 12 nucleotides align to TRBD2. With 1 base clipped from V and 3 bases from J, the junction kept 3 bases outside the gene matches. This CDR3 contains 16 residues. Germline-derived CDR1 and CDR2 are MGHRA and YSYEKL. The CDR3 is CASSQGRTSGKETQYF. The DNA for the CDR3 is TGCGCCAGCAGCCAAGGGCGGACTAGCGGGAAAGAGACCCAGTACTTC.

V is TRBV18 and J is TRBJ2-1, with a possible D match to TRBD2 (5 bases). The germline CDR1 and CDR2 sequences are KGHSH and LQKENI. V was cut by 1 base and J by 6 bases, with 16 bases left in between. This CDR3 comprises 16 residues. CDR3 protein: CASSPRLVREGNEQFF. The CDR3 coding sequence is TGTGCCAGCTCACCACGTCTGGTTCGGGAAGGCAATGAGCAGTTCTTC.

J is TRBJ2-5 and V is TRBV5-5; TRBD2 aligns across 7 bases. The V gene's germline CDR1 is SGHKS and CDR2 YYEKEE (reference sequence). CDR3 size: 12 residues. Trimming cost V 2 bases and J 11 bases; bases outside gene matches: 6. Here the CDR3 DNA reads TGTGCCAGCAGCTTTTCGGGGAGGGAGCAGTACTTC. The encoded protein is CASSFSGREQYF.

This chain joins TRBV5-1 and TRBJ1-2; TRBD1 might be the D (6 bases). This CDR3 is 14 amino acids long. Trimming pared 0 bases from V and 2 bases from J, leaving 8 bases between. Germline V gene lookup returns CDR1 SGHRS and CDR2 YFSETQ. CDR3 region: CASSLGDTNYGYTF. The CDR3, as DNA: TGCGCCAGCAGCTTGGGGGACACCAACTATGGCTACACCTTC.

The rearrangement links TRBV11-3 to TRBJ2-2, with D unresolved. The CDR3 spans 16 residues. Germline V CDR1 and CDR2: SGHNT, YENEEA. V was shortened by 1 base and J by 4 bases, with 13 bases between the two germline ends. The CDR3 coding sequence is TGTGCCAGCAGCTTAGCGGCAGTCGCCGGCACCGGGGAGCTGTTTTTT. Translated, it gives CASSLAAVAGTGELFF.